A single sample gave rise to the 16 T cell receptor beta chains below, sequenced in a study of shared clonotypes between healthy human individuals. Naivety among CD8 cells was defined by CD45RO negativity and positive CCR7 selection, thereby excluding terminally differentiated effector memory CD45RA+ cells. Data came from immunoSEQ multiplex PCR; TCRdb stores just in-frame clones and leaves some out. The sample has approximately 1.9 million clones; about 93% are singletons. Sequencing input: naive CD8+ T cells from PBMCs. Receptors were obtained from a young man in good health. Some clones in this sample may be carry-over from other donors' samples.

The chain carries TRBV9 and TRBJ2-2; 9 nucleotides line up with TRBD1. This CDR3 region has 15 residues. Germline-derived CDR1 and CDR2 are SGDLS and YYNGEE. Losses at the gene ends were 2 bases for V and 3 bases for J; bases not matched to a gene: 2. The CDR3 DNA reads as TGTGCCAGCAGCGTCAGACAGGGGGACACCGGGGAGCTGTTTTTT. Protein product: CASSVRQGDTGELFF.

A few counts support this clone. Other DNA sequences within the sample encode an identical CDR3. This sequence joins TRBV12-5 and TRBJ2-5; no clear D. Germline CDR1 reads LGHNT; CDR2 reads FRNRAP. This CDR3 is built from 12 residues. Between the trimmed V and J ends, which lost 3 bases and 5 bases, there was a span of 7 bases. CDR3 loop: CASGLSRETQYF. The CDR3, as DNA: TGTGCTAGTGGTTTATCGAGGGAGACCCAGTACTTC.

This clone was recorded once. The rearrangement uses TRBV4-2 and TRBJ1-5; maybe TRBD1 (5 bases). Germline-derived CDR1 and CDR2 are LGHNA and YNFKEQ. Trimming cost V 0 bases and J 7 bases, with 16 bases left between them. The CDR3 spans 16 residues. This chain's CDR3 is CASSQDQGTLLQPQHF. The CDR3 DNA is TGTGCCAGCAGCCAAGACCAGGGTACTCTTCTCCAGCCCCAGCATTTT.

Points on this clone: Other DNA sequences of this sample code for an identical CDR3. This chain links TRBV9 with TRBJ2-7; possible D gene TRBD1, 5 bases. The CDR3 is made up of 13 amino acids. The V and J ends lost 3 bases and 1 base respectively, with 8 bases between them. From germline, CDR1 is SGDLS and CDR2 YYNGEE. CDR3 residues: CASSGDSSYEQYF. CDR3 bases: TGTGCCAGCAGCGGAGACAGTTCCTACGAGCAGTACTTC. Filled out from reference TRBV9 and TRBJ2-7, the complete variable domain reads DSGVTQTPKHLITATGQRVTLRCSPRSGDLSVYWYQQSLDQGLQFLIQYYNGEERAKGNILERFSAQQFPDLHSELNLSSLELGDSALYFCASSGDSSYEQYFGPGTRLTVT.

The J gene is TRBJ2-1, the V gene TRBV7-9, with D unresolved. V lost 2 bases and J lost 0, with 11 bases in between. Germline values: CDR1 SEHNR, CDR2 FQNEAQ (reference sequence). The CDR3 totals 16 residues. The CDR3 loop is CASSLLGISSYNEQFF. The CDR3 bases are TGTGCCAGCAGCTTATTGGGCATCTCCTCCTACAATGAGCAGTTCTTC.

The chain links TRBV2 to TRBJ2-7; TRBD2 agrees at 10 bases. V trimming: 5 bases; J trimming: 4 bases; junction bases outside the gene matches: 11. In germline, CDR1 is SNHLY, CDR2 FYNNEI. The CDR3 is 16 amino acids. CDR3 nucleotide sequence: TGTGCCAGCAGTCCGGTCAGCGGGAGGGCCGTGTACGAGCAGTACTTC. Translation: CASSPVSGRAVYEQYF.

The CDR3 region is CASSPPSQDNEKLFF. CDR3 DNA: TGTGCCAGCTCACCACCGTCACAAGATAATGAAAAACTGTTTTTT. This chain uses TRBV18 with TRBJ1-4; no clear D gene. Between the trimmed V and J ends, which lost 0 bases and 4 bases, there was a span of 9 bases. The CDR3 covers 15 residues. From germline, CDR1 is KGHSH and CDR2 LQKENI.

In the case of this clone: The same CDR3 can be traced to other DNA sequences in this sample. V is TRBV5-5 and J is TRBJ1-5; D is uncertain. V was shortened by 0 bases and J by 3 bases, with 7 bases between the two germline ends. Germline CDR1 reads SGHKS; CDR2 reads YYEKEE (reference sequence). The CDR3 spans 14 residues. DNA for the CDR3: TGTGCCAGCAGCTTGGGCCCCGCCAATCAGCCCCAGCATTTT. Translation gives CASSLGPANQPQHF.

About this clone: The same CDR3 can be traced to other DNA sequences in this sample. The rearrangement joins TRBV27 to TRBJ2-7, with D possibly TRBD2 on 6 matching bases. The CDR3 runs to 14 residues. The ends were cut back, 2 bases at V and 2 bases at J, with 10 bases in the middle. Germline V gives CDR1 MNHEY, CDR2 SMNVEV (reference sequence). The CDR3 bases are TGTGCCAGCAGTTTAAGGGCTAGCGCCTACGAGCAGTACTTC. Protein sequence: CASSLRASAYEQYF.

The chain joins TRBV28 to TRBJ1-1; possible D gene TRBD1, 6 bases. Deletions cut 5 bases from V and 3 bases from J, with 13 bases between. Germline CDR1 MDHEN, CDR2 SYDVKM. The CDR3 is 14 residues long. Written as DNA, the CDR3 is TGTGCCAGCAGTCCCTTGACAGGTCACACTGAAGCTTTCTTT. It codes for CASSPLTGHTEAFF.

This clone was detected only once. The V and J genes are TRBV29-1 and TRBJ2-3, with TRBD2 as a possible D gene (5 bases). V was pared by 4 bases and J by 6 bases, with 17 bases between. CDR3 length: 14 amino acids. Germline V gene lookup returns CDR1 SQVTM and CDR2 ANQGSEA. The DNA of the CDR3 is TGCAGCGTTGTAGGAGCGGTTACTTTGGATACGCAGTATTTT. It specifies CSVVGAVTLDTQYF.

The chain couples TRBV14 to TRBJ2-7, with a possible D match to TRBD2 (5 bases). This CDR3 is built from 15 residues. CDR1 is SGHDN and CDR2 is FVKESK in the germline V gene. Trimming stripped 3 bases from V and 3 bases from J, with 15 bases between. The DNA of the CDR3 is TGTGCCAGCAGCCAGGATAGAGGGTGGAACTACGAGCAGTACTTC. This gives the protein CASSQDRGWNYEQYF.

This clone was counted between two and nine times. V and J are TRBV5-6 and TRBJ1-1; D unresolved. Germline CDR1 reads SGHDT; CDR2 reads YYEEEE. V lost 4 bases to trimming and J lost 3 bases, with 7 bases between them. The CDR3 length is 12 residues. In DNA, the CDR3 is TGTGCCAGCAGCCAAAGACACACTGAAGCTTTCTTT. Its protein product is CASSQRHTEAFF.

The J gene is TRBJ2-7, the V gene TRBV6-5, with D hard to call. V was shortened by 6 bases and J by 7 bases, with 13 bases between the two germline ends. The V gene's germline CDR1 is MNHEY and CDR2 SVGAGI. This CDR3 comprises 12 residues. The CDR3 DNA follows: TGTGCCAGCAGCTCCGCTGGGGATGAGCAGTACTTC. Translation gives CASSSAGDEQYF.

V usage is TRBV7-6 and J usage is TRBJ1-1, with 11 bases that match TRBD1. The length of the CDR3 is 19 residues. Germline V lookup: CDR1 SGHVS, CDR2 FNYEAQ. The J segment lost 1 base and the V segment lost 5 bases, leaving 15 bases of the junction unmatched. The CDR3 reads CASSPRIPRTGGSNTEAFF. The CDR3 DNA is TGTGCCAGCAGCCCTAGAATCCCCCGGACAGGGGGCTCGAACACTGAAGCTTTCTTT. Variable domain in full (rest from reference TRBV7-6 and TRBJ1-1): GAGVSQSPRYKVTKRGQDVALRCDPISGHVSLYWYRQALGQGPEFLTYFNYEAQQDKSGLPNDRFSAERPEGSISTLTIQRTEQRDSAMYRCASSPRIPRTGGSNTEAFFGQGTRLTVV.

This chain connects TRBV2 to TRBJ2-1, with a possible D match to TRBD2 (6 bases). From germline, CDR1 is SNHLY and CDR2 FYNNEI. V lost 8 bases and J lost 0, with 14 bases in between. The CDR3 runs to 15 residues. The CDR3 loop is CASEGRDPSYNEQFF. In DNA form, the CDR3 reads TGTGCCAGCGAAGGGCGGGACCCCTCCTACAATGAGCAGTTCTTC.